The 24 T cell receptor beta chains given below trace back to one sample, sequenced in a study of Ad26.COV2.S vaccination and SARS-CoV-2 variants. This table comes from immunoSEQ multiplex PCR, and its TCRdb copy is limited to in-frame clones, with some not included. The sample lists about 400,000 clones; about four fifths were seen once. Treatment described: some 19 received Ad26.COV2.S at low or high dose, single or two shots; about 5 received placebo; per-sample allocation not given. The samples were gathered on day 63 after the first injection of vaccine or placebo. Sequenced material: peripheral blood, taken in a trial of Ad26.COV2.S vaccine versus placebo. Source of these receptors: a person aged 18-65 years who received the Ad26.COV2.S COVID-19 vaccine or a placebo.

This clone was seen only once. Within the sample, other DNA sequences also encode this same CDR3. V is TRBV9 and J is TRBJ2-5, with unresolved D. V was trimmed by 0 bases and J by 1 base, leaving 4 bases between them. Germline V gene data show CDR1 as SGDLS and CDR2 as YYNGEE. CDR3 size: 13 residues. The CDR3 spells CASSVGTQETQYF. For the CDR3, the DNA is TGTGCCAGCAGCGTAGGGACCCAAGAGACCCAGTACTTC.

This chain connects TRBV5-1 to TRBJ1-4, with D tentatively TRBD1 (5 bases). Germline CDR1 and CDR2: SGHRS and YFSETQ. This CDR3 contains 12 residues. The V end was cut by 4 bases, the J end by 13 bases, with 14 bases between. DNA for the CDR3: TGCGCCAGCAGCCGAGGACGGGGGGGACTGTTTTTT. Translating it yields CASSRGRGGLFF.

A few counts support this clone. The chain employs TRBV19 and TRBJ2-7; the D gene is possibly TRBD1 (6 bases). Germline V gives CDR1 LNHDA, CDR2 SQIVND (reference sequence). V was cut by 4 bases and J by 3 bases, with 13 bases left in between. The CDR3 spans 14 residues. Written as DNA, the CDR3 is TGTGCCAGTAGTAGGACAGCGCTGTTCTACGAGCAGTACTTC. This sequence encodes CASSRTALFYEQYF.

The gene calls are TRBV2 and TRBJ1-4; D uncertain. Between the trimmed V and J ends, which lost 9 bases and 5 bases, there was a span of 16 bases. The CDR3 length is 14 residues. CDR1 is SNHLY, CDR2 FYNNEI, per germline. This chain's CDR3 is CASEPGRRNEKLFF. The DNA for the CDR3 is TGTGCCAGTGAGCCAGGACGTCGCAATGAAAAACTGTTTTTT. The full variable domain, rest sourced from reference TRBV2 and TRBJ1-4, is EPEVTQTPSHQVTQMGQEVILRCVPISNHLYFYWYRQILGQKVEFLVSFYNNEISEKSEIFDDQFSVERPDGSNFTLKIRSTKLEDSAMYFCASEPGRRNEKLFFGSGTQLSVL.

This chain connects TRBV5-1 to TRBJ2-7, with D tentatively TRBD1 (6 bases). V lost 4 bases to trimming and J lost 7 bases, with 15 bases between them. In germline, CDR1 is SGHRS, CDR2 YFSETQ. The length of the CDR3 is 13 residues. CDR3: CASSENRVGEQYF. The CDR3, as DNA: TGCGCCAGCAGCGAAAACAGGGTGGGGGAGCAGTACTTC.

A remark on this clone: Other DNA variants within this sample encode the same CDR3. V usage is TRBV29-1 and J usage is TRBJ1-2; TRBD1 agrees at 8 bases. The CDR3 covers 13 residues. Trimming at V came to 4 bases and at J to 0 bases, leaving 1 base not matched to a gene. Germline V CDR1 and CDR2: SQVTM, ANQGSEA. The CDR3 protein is CSVGTGTNYGYTF. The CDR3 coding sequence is TGCAGCGTTGGGACAGGGACTAACTATGGCTACACCTTC.

CDR3 coding DNA: TGTGCCAGTAACCTGGGACGGAACTATGGCTACACCTTC. This translates into CASNLGRNYGYTF. The rearrangement joins TRBV19 to TRBJ1-2; possibly TRBD1 for D (5 bases). V lost 7 bases, J lost 2 bases, and 11 bases lay in between. The CDR3 sequence is 13 residues long. Germline CDR1 LNHDA, CDR2 SQIVND (reference sequence).

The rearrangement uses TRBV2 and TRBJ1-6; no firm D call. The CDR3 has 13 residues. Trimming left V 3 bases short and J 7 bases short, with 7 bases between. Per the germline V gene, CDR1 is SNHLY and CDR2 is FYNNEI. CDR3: CASSDSLNSPLHF. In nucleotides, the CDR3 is TGTGCCAGCAGTGACAGCTTAAATTCACCCCTCCACTTT.

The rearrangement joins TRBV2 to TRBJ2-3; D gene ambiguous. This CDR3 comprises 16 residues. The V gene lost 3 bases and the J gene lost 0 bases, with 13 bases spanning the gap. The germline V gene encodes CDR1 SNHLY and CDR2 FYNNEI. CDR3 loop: CASSDAATLSTDTQYF. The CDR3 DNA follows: TGTGCCAGCAGTGACGCGGCTACCCTTAGCACAGATACGCAGTATTTT.

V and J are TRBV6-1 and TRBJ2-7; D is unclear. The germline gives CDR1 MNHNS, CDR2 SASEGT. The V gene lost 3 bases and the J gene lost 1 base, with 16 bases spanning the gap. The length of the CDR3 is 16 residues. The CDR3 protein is CASSDPGGGRSYEQYF. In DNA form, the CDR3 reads TGTGCCAGCAGTGACCCCGGCGGTGGCCGATCCTACGAGCAGTACTTC.

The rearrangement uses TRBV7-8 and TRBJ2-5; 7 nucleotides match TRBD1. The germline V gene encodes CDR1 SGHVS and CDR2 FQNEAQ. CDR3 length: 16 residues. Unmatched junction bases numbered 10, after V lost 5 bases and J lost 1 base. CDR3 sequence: CASSPKGAYRQETQYF. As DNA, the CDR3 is TGTGCCAGCAGCCCCAAGGGGGCCTATCGCCAAGAGACCCAGTACTTC.

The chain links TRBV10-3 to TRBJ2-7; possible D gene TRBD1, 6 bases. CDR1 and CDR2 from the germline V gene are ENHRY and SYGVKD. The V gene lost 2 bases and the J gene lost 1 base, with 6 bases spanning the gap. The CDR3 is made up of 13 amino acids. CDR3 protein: CAISEGQSYEQYF. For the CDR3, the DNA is TGTGCCATCAGTGAGGGACAGTCCTACGAGCAGTACTTC.

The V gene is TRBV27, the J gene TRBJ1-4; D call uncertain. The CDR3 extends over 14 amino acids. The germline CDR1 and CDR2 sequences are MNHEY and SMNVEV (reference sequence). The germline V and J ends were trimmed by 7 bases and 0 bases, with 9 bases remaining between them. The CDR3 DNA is TGTGCCAGCACCTCAGTTGCAACTAATGAAAAACTGTTTTTT. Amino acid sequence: CASTSVATNEKLFF.

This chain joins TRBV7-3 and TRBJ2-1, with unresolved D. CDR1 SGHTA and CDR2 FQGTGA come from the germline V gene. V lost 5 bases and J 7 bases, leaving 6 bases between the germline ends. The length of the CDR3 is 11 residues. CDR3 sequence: CASSLGNEQFF. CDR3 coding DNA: TGTGCCAGCAGCCTCGGGAATGAGCAGTTCTTC.

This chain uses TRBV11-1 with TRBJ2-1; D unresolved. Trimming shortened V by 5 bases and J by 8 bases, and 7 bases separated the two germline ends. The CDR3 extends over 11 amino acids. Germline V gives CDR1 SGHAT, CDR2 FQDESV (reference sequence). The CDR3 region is CASSRSYEQFF. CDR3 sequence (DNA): TGTGCCAGCAGCCGATCTTATGAGCAGTTCTTC.

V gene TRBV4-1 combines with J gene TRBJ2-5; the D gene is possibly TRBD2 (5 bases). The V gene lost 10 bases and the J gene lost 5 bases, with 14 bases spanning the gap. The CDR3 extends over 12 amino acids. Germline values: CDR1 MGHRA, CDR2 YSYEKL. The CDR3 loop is CATPFSGETQYF. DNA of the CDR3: TGCGCCACCCCCTTCTCGGGGGAGACCCAGTACTTC.

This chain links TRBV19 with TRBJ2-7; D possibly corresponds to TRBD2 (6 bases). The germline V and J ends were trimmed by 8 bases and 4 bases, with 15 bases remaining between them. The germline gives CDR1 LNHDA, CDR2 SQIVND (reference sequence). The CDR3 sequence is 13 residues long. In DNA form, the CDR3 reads TGTGCCAGTGGGAGGTCAGGAGCTTACGAGCAGTACTTC. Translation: CASGRSGAYEQYF. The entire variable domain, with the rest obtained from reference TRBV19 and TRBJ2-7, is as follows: DGGITQSPKYLFRKEGQNVTLSCEQNLNHDAMYWYRQDPGQGLRLIYYSQIVNDFQKGDIAEGYSVSREKKESFPLTVTSAQKNPTAFYLCASGRSGAYEQYFGPGTRLTVT.

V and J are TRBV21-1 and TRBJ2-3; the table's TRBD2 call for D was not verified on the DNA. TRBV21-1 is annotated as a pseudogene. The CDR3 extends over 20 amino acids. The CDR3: CASSIPGLAGGNMRTDTQYF. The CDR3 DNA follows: TGTGCCAGCAGCATTCCGGGACTAGCGGGGGGGAATATGCGCACAGATACGCAGTATTTT.

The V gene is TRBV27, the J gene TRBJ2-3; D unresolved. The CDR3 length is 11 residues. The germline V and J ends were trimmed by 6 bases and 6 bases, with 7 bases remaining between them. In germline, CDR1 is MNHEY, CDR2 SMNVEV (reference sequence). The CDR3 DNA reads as TGTGCCAGCAGGCGACTGGATACGCAGTATTTT. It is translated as CASRRLDTQYF.

CDR3 loop: CASSEALGGHSYEQYF. The CDR3 DNA is TGTGCCAGCAGTGAAGCGCTGGGGGGCCACTCCTACGAGCAGTACTTC. This chain links TRBV2 with TRBJ2-7; D assignment may be TRBD1 or TRBD2 (6 bases each). The CDR3 runs 16 residues. V was shortened by 0 bases and J by 0 bases, with 12 bases between the two germline ends. Germline V gene sequence: CDR1 SNHLY, CDR2 FYNNEI.

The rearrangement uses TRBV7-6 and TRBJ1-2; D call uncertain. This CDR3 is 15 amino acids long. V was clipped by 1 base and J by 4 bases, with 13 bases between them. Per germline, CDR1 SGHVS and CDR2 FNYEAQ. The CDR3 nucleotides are TGTGCCAGCAGCTTAGGACCCCCAGCTCGCTATGGCTACACCTTC. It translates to CASSLGPPARYGYTF. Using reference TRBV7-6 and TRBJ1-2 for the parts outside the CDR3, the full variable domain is GAGVSQSPRYKVTKRGQDVALRCDPISGHVSLYWYRQALGQGPEFLTYFNYEAQQDKSGLPNDRFSAERPEGSISTLTIQRTEQRDSAMYRCASSLGPPARYGYTFGSGTRLTVV.

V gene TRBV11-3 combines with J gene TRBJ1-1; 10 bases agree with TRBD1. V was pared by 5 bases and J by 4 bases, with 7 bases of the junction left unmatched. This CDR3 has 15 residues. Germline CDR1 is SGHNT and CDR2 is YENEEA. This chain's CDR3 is CASSPGDRGVTEAFF. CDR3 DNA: TGTGCCAGCAGCCCTGGGGACAGGGGCGTCACTGAAGCTTTCTTT.

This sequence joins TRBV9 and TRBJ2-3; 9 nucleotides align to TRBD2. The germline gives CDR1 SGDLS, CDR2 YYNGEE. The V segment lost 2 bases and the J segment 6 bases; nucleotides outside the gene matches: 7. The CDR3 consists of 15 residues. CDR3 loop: CASSVDSGSPDTQYF. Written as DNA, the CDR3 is TGTGCCAGCAGCGTTGATAGCGGGAGCCCCGATACGCAGTATTTT.

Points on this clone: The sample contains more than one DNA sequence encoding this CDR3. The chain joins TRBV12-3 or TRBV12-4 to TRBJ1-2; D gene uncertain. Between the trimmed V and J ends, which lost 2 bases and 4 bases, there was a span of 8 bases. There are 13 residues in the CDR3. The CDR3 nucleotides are TGTGCCAGCAGTTTAAGGCAAACCTATGGCTACACCTTC. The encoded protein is CASSLRQTYGYTF.